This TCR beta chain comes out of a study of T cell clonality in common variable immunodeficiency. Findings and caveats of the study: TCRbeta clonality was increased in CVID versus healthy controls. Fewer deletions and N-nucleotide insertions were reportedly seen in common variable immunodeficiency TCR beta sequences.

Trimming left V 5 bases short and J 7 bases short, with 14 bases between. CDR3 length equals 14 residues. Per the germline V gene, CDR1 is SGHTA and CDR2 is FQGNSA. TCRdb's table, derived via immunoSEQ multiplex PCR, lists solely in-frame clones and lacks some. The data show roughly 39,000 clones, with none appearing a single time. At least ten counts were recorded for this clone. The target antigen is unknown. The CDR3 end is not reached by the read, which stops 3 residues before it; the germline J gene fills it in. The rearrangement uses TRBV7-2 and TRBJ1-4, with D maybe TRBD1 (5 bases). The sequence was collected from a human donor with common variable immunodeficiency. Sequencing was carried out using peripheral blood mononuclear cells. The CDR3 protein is CASSAQGVGEKLFF. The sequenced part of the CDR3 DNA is TGTGCCAGCAGCGCCCAGGGAGTGGGTGAAAAA.